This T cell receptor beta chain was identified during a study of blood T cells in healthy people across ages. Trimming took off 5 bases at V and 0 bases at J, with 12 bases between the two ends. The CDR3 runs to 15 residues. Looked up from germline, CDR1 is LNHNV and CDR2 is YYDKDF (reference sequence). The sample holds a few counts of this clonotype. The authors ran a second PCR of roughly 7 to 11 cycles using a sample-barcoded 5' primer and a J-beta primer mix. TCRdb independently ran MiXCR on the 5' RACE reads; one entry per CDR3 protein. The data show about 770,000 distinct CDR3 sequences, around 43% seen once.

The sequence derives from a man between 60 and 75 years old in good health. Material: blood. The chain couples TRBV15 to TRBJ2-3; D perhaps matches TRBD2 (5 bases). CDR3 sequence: CATSGIASSTDTQYF. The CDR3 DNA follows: TGTGCCACCAGCGGGATAGCGAGTAGCACAGATACGCAGTATTTT.